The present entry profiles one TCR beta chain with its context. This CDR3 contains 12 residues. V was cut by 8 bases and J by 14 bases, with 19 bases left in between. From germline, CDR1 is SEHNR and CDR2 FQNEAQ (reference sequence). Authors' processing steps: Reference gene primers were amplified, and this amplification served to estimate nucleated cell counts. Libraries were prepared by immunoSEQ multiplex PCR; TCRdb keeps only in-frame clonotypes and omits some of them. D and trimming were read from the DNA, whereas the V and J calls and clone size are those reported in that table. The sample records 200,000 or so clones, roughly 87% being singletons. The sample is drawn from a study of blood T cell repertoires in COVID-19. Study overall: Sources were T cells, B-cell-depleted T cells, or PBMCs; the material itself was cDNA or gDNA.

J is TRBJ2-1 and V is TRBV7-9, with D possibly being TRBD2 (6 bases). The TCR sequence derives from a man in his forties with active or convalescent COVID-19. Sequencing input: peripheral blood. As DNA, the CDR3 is TGTGCCAGCCGCCCTGCGGCGGGGTTAGAGTTCTTC. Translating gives CASRPAAGLEFF.